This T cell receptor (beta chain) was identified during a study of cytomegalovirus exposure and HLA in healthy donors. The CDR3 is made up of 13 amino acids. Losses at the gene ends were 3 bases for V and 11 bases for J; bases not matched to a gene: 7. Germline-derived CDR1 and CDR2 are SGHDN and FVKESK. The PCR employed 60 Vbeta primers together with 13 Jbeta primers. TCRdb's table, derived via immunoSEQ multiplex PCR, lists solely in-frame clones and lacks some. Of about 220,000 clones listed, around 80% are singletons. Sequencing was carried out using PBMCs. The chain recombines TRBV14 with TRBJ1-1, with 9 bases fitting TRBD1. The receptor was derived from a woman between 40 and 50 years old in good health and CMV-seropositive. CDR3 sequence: CASSHVQGAAAFF. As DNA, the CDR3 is TGTGCCAGCAGCCATGTACAGGGGGCGGCGGCTTTCTTT.